This T cell receptor (beta chain) was sequenced for a study of shared T cell receptors in the human thymus. The table came from immunoSEQ multiplex PCR; TCRdb's copy has only in-frame clones and leaves some out. The sample consists of hundreds of thousands of clones, roughly 90% of them appearing once. These data also featured in a second study, about human thymus T cells. As that study records: Both thymic and peripheral blood repertoires showed apparently biased V and J usage.

Source material: thymocytes. The receptor's source is a boy under two years old with a congenital heart defect.

The CDR3 is CASSFMAGSYNEQFF. CDR3 in DNA: TGTGCCAGCAGCTTCATGGCGGGGTCCTACAATGAGCAGTTCTTC. The chain has TRBV7-9 and TRBJ2-1; perhaps TRBD2 as D (6 bases). This CDR3 has 15 amino acids. The germline gives CDR1 SEHNR, CDR2 FQNEAQ (reference sequence). V dropped 3 bases and J dropped 1 base, with 10 bases sitting between them.